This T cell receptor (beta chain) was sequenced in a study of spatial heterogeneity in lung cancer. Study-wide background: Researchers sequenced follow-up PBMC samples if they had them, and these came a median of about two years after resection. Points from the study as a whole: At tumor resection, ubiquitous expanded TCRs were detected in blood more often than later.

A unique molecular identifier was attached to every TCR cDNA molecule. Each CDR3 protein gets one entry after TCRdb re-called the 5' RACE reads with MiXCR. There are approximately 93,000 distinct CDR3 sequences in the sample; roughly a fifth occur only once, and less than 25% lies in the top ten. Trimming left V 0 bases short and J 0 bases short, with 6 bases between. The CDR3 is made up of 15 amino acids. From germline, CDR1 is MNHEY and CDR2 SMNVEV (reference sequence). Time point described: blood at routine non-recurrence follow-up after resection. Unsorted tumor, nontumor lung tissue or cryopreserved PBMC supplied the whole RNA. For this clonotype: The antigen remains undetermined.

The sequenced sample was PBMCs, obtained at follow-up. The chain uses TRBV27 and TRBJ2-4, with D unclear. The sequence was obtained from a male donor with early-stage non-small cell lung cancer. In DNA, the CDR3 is TGTGCCAGCAGTTTATCCTCCCTAGCCAAAAACATTCAGTACTTC. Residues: CASSLSSLAKNIQYF.